A selection of T cell receptor beta chains follows, all from one sample in a study of T cell responses to AZD1222 COVID-19 vaccine. Some clones are missing from TCRdb's copy, which holds only in-frame ones; the method was immunoSEQ multiplex PCR. The sample lists 190,000 or so clones, approximately 89% seen once, with around 3.5% in the top ten. The sample was peripheral blood, taken 28 days after the second AZD1222 dose. Receptors were obtained from an adult who received the AZD1222 COVID-19 vaccine. Each CDR3 is given with its conserved first and last residue. The D gene is left open where the match is weak. The size field is filled for only some rows; it gives once, few, many or a size class.

>.|TRBV7-2|TRBJ2-2|.
TGTGCCAGCACCCTTAGAACCACCGGGGAGCTGTTTTTT
CASTLRTTGELFF
>.|TRBV28|TRBJ1-2|once
TGTGCCAGCAGTTTTCGTGGGATTAACTATGGCTACACCTTC
CASSFRGINYGYTF
>.|TRBV28|TRBJ1-5|.
TGTGCCAGCAGACTCAGGGGATATAGCAATCAGCCCCAGCATTTT
CASRLRGYSNQPQHF
>.|TRBV6-6|TRBJ2-3|once
TGTGCCAGCAGCCTGCCCCTTAGCACAGATACGCAGTATTTT
CASSLPLSTDTQYF
>.|TRBV4-1|TRBJ1-1|.
TGCGCCAGCAGCCAAGATCTTGGGGTAAGTGAAGCTTTCTTT
CASSQDLGVSEAFF
>TRBD1|TRBV6-5|TRBJ2-5|.
TGTGCCAGCAAAAGGACAGGGGGGGGAGAGACCCAGTACTTC
CASKRTGGGETQYF
>TRBD1|TRBV2|TRBJ1-1|.
TGTGCCAGCAGGGGACAGGGGACGCTGAACACTGAAGCTTTCTTT
CASRGQGTLNTEAFF
>.|TRBV18|TRBJ2-7|.
TGTGCCAGCTCACCAGGGCAGCGCGGTGTGCAGTACTTC
CASSPGQRGVQYF
>TRBD2|TRBV5-4|TRBJ2-3|.
TGTGCCAGCAGACCCACTCTAGCGGGAGGTCGTATAGATACGCAGTATTTT
CASRPTLAGGRIDTQYF
>TRBD1|TRBV7-6|TRBJ2-7|.
TGTGCCAGCAGCTCCTTGGGACAGGCCTACGAGCAGTACTTC
CASSSLGQAYEQYF
>TRBD1|TRBV12-5|TRBJ1-3|few
TGTGCTAGTGGTTCTAAACAGGGGGTCATAAACACCATATATTTT
CASGSKQGVINTIYF
>.|TRBV3-1/TRBV3-2|TRBJ2-7|.
TGTGCCAGCAGCCACGGGACCGCGGGGTCCTACGAGCAGTACTTC
CASSHGTAGSYEQYF